Sequencing of this TCR beta chain was carried out in a study of blood T cell repertoires in COVID-19. Across the whole study: From the United States, Italy and Spain came samples of acute and convalescent COVID-19. PBMCs, B-cell-depleted T cells, or T cells provided the cDNA or gDNA that made up the material.

This CDR3 has 14 residues. The V gene's germline CDR1 is LGHDT and CDR2 YNNKEL (reference sequence). The V gene lost 3 bases and the J gene lost 0 bases, with 9 bases spanning the gap. Per the original data handling: Amplification from reference gene primers served as the basis for estimated nucleated cell counts. The data were produced by immunoSEQ multiplex PCR, yet TCRdb's version contains in-frame clones alone and is incomplete. V, J and clone size reflect that table, while D and trimming were determined from the DNA. The sample holds 45,000 to 55,000 clones, roughly 84% seen once. The sequenced sample was peripheral blood. The chain recombines TRBV3-1 (or the pseudogene TRBV3-2) with TRBJ2-7; tentatively, D is TRBD1 (5 bases). This clonotype originated in a man aged 65 to 85 with active COVID-19. CDR3 in amino acids: CASSQGQGSYEQYF. The CDR3 coding sequence is TGTGCCAGCAGCCAGGGTCAGGGCTCCTACGAGCAGTACTTC.